This section outlines one T cell receptor beta chain sequence together with its context. The protocol was immunoSEQ multiplex PCR, while the TCRdb copy is restricted to in-frame clones and leaves out a portion. This sample has under 600,000 clones; 80% to 90% occur once, and the top ten carry 1.5% to 2%. Sample treatment: 15 to 20 received Ad26.COV2.S at low or high dose, single or two shots; several received placebo; per-sample allocation not given. Samples came from day 63 after the first vaccine or placebo injection. The CDR3 covers 15 residues. V was shortened by 2 bases and J by 0 bases, with 10 bases between the two germline ends. Per the germline V gene, CDR1 is KGHSH and CDR2 is LQKENI. The sample is drawn from a study of Ad26.COV2.S vaccination and SARS-CoV-2 variants. About the research overall: Participants got Ad26.COV2.S intramuscularly, once or twice 56 days apart.

The TCR was taken from a person aged 18-60 years who received the Ad26.COV2.S COVID-19 vaccine or a placebo. The material sequenced was peripheral blood, taken in a trial of Ad26.COV2.S vaccine versus placebo. This chain uses TRBV18 with TRBJ1-1; D is undetermined. CDR3 loop: CASSPKFGLNTEAFF. The CDR3 region has the DNA TGTGCCAGCTCACCAAAATTTGGGTTGAACACTGAAGCTTTCTTT.